This T cell receptor beta chain was captured by sequencing in a study of T cell responses to AZD1222 COVID-19 vaccine. Comments on this clone: What it binds is unknown.

Findings and caveats of the study: Reportedly, nearly half the spike-specific TCRs target unmutated variant regions. There were mostly white British donors and more females than males, and clonal diversity was possibly underestimated. Regions 160-218 and 743-854 dominated among vaccine-associated CD4 TCRs spanning spike.

Recipients boosted at about 4 weeks or about 12 weeks are pooled. Between the trimmed V and J ends, which lost 0 bases and 6 bases, there was a span of 15 bases. CDR1 and CDR2 (germline): MNHEY, SMNVEV (reference sequence). The CDR3 extends over 15 amino acids. Here immunoSEQ multiplex PCR was the method, and the copy in TCRdb shows in-frame clones only, minus some. The repertoire includes about 140,000 clones, more than 70% of them detected once, and 3.1% sits in the top ten. This clonotype was sampled from an adult who received the AZD1222 COVID-19 vaccine. The rearrangement uses TRBV27 and TRBJ2-7; D tentatively reads TRBD1 or TRBD2 (6 bases each). The sequencing here drew on peripheral blood, taken 28 days after the second AZD1222 dose. The CDR3 DNA sequence: TGTGCCAGCAGTTTATCGTGGAGGGGACAAAGCGAGCAGTACTTC. Its translation: CASSLSWRGQSEQYF.